The entry below describes one TCR beta chain. Its antigen remains unknown. This sample is drawn from a study of shared clonotypes between healthy human individuals. Using immunoSEQ multiplex PCR, the repertoire was profiled, and TCRdb retains in-frame clones only, with some absent. The sample has approximately 700,000 clones; 73% are singletons. V lost 2 bases, J lost 4 bases, and 10 bases lay in between. The CDR3 spans 14 residues. Germline V gene data show CDR1 as SGHVS and CDR2 as FQNEAQ. Study-wide results and limits: Naive subsets tended to show greater estimated richness than memory subsets.

Sequenced sample: memory CD4+ T cells sorted from blood. This sample's subset: CD45RA-negative fraction. The sequence came from a woman aged 25 to 39 in good health. The rearrangement uses TRBV7-8 and TRBJ2-3; perhaps TRBD1 as D (5 bases). CDR3 DNA: TGTGCCAGCAGCTTAAGGGGTAATTCAGATACGCAGTATTTT. Translation: CASSLRGNSDTQYF.